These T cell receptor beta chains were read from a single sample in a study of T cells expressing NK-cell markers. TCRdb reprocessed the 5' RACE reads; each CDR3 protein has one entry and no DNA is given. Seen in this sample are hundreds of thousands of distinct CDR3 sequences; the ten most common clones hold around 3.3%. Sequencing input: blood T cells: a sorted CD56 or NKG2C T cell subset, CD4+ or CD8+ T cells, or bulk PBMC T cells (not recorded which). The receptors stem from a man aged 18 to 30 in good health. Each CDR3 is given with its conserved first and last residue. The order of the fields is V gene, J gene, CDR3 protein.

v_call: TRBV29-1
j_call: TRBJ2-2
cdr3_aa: CSAAGLVRTGELFF

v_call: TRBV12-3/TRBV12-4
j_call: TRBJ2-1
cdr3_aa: CASRARGPINEQFF

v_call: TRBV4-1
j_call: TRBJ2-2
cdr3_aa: CASAGGPGTGELFF

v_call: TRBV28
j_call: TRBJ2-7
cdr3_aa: CASSSSPTSGYEQYF

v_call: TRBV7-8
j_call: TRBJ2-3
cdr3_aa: CASSWPSGNGDTDTQYF

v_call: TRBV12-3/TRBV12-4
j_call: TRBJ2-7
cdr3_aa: CASNPSGTSGSEQYF

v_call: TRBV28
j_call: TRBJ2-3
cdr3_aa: CASSPQGARWADTQYF

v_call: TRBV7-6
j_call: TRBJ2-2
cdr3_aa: CASSLALGGTGELFF

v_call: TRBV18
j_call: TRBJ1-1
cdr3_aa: CASSPAGQGARGTEAFF

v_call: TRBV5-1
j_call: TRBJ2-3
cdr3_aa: CASSLLGIADTQYF

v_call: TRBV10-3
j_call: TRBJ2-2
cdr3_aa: CAAGPGLNTGELFF

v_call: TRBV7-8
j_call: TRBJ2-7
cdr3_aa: CASRKEVASYEQYF

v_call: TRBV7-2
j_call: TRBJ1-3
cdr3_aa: CASSPNRVGSGNTIYF

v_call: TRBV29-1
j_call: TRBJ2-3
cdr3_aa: CSGRDHTDTQYF

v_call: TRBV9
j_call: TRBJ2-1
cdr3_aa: CASSWDGRVGEQFF

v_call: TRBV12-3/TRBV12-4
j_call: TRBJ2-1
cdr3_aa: CASSLTPFGGEQFF

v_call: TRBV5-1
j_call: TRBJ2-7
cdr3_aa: CASSPSGSGEQYF

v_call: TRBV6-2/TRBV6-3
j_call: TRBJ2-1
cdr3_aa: CASSTTRTEQFF

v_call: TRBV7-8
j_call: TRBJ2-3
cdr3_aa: CASSTRDSQGKQYF

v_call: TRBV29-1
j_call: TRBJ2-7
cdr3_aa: CSVRRGRGSEQYF

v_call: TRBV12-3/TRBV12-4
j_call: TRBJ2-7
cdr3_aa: CASSRTGGNNEQYF

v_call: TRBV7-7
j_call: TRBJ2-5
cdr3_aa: CASSQGVGQGFRETQYF

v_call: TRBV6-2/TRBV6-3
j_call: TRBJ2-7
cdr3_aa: CASSITGTVQGEQYF

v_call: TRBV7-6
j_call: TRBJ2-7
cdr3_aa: CASSSSITYEQYF

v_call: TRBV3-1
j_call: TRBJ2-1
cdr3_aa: CASTNRVGEQFF

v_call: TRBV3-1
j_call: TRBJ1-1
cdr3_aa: CASTNTGAAEAFF

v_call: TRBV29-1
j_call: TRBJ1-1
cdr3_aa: CSVEGTNTEAFF

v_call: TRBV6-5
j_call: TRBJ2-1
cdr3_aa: CASILRAGQGGEQFF

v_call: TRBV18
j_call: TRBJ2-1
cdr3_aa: CASSTGQPSSYNEQFF

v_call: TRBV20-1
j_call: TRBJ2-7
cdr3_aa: CSARSSYSYEQYF

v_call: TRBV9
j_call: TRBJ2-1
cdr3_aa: CASSAGGTGSEQFF

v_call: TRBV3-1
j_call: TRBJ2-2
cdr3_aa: CASSGGLAGLTGELFF

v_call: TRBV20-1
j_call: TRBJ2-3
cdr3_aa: CSATSGSRDTQYF

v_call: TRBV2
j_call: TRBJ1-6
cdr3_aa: CAISESRDRDNSPLHF

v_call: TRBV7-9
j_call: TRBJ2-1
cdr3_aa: CASSLVGTSLYNEQFF

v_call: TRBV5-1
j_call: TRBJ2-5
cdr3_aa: CASSLDRLTGTQYF

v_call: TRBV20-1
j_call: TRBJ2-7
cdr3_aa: CSARGGLDYEQYF

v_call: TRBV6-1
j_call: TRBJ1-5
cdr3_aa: CASSEALRGPQHF

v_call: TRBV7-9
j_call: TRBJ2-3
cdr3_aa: CASSLRRLADSTDTQYF

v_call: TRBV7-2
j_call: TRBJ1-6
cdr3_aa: CASSTRNSPLHF

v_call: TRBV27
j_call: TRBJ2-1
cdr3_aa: CASSFLSGGNEQFF

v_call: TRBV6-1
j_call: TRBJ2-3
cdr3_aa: CASSTPPRDTQYF

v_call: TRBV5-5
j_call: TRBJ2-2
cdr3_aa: CASSLAGWNTGELFF

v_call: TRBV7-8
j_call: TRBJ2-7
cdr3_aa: CASSWVAGGQNEQYF

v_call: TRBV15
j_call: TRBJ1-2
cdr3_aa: CATSRDLDTYGYTF

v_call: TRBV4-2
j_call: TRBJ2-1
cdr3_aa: CASSQDLLEQFF

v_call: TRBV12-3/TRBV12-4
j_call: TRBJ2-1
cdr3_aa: CASGTTSANNEQFF

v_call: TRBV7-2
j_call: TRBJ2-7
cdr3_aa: CASSSPNYEQYF

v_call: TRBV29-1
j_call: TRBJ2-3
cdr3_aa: CSVPRPPPTDTQYF